This T cell receptor beta chain is from a study of identical twins (dated by TCRdb to the mid-2010s). Concerning the study at large: TCR alpha and beta repertoires from monozygotic twins, unrelated adults of various ages and cord blood were deep-sequenced to test whether fetal clonotypes persist. To rule out contamination, the twin experiments were replicated at different times with different library preparation protocols. General findings and caveats noted by the study authors: Out-of-frame TCR alpha sequences shared between twins showed an excess of low generation-probability sequences compared with coincidental sharing between unrelated individuals. Excess twin sharing in beta out-of-frame sequences was weaker because fewer shared sequences lowered the signal-to-noise ratio. Invariant T cells such as MAIT and iNKT could partly confound zero-insertion analyses, though diverse VJ usage argued against this for most clonotypes. Because the same donors could not be followed over many years, conclusions were based on cross-sectional statistical analysis. Recombination models systematically underestimated out-of-frame TCR alpha sharing in monozygotic twins but agreed with sharing between unrelated individuals. Fewer insertions were carried by abundant cord blood beta clonotypes; a weaker similar trend was observed in young adult naive repertoires, while no such trend was observed in memory repertoires.

Reading the germline V gene (reference sequence) gives CDR1 DFQATT and CDR2 SNEGSKA. Trimming takes 0 bases off V and 3 bases off J; junction bases not matched to a gene: 13. Measured from the cysteine to the phenylalanine, the CDR3 is 20 residues long. Only CDR3 DNA remains: 60 bases, in frame from the first base. For this clonotype: There is no known antigen for this receptor. Base qualities were left out, and no much larger clone turns up one base away.

The method was 5' RACE. Instrument used: Illumina HiSeq 2000. Template switching introduced a universal primer binding site; the final cDNA contained a unique molecular identifier, enabling accurate counting of TCR cDNA molecules. Specific primers in the conserved constant-segment region were used to synthesize first-strand cDNA for the TCR alpha and beta chains. To control for contamination, each cDNA library was double barcoded with a SMART-Mk sample barcode plus Illumina barcodes. Two successive PCR steps introduced TruSeq adapter sequences along with Illumina sample barcodes. Sequencing of the TCR alpha and beta cDNA libraries was done on the Illumina HiSeq platform using custom primers. The authors' pipeline ran thus. Unique molecular identifiers were extracted from raw reads with MiGEC, and CDR3 positions were determined with MiXCR. For each individual, recombination models were inferred using an EM algorithm with the repgenHMM and IGoR tools. Shared clonotype analysis was performed with the tcR package in R, normalizing sharing by the product of cloneset sizes. To study raw recombination free of thymic and clonal selection effects, out-of-frame nonproductive sequences were analyzed. The public reads were reanalyzed by TCRdb: fastp trimming at Q25, MiXCR alignment, in-frame beta chains only. Each CDR3 protein gets just one entry, which takes the most common genes and DNA from the rows behind it. What appears here as the V and J calls and clone size reflects TCRdb's work, not the paper's. Recorded for this sample are some 570,000 distinct CDR3 sequences; 20% to 25% of them occurred a single time. The biggest ten clones account for 0.4% to 0.6% of the sample.

Every donor was a healthy Caucasian. Three pairs of female monozygotic twins, all aged roughly 18 to 30 years, made up the twin cohort. CD4+ and CD8+ T cell populations were isolated with positive isolation kits from Invitrogen. The same data also went into a second study, on yellow fever vaccine responses in identical twins. As the second publication notes: According to the authors, in identical twins the way T cells responded to vaccination appeared partly convergent and partly personalized. In identical twins, the study followed T cell clones that responded to the vaccine with precision.

The rearranged chain carries TRBV20-1 and TRBJ2-6; TRBD1 fits 11 bases in the junction. This receptor was taken from a woman between 18 and 29 years old in good health. The sequencing sample was made of CD4+ T cells sorted from blood. For the CDR3, the sequence is CSARDSPEDRGLFGANVLTF. The sequence in DNA is TGCAGTGCTAGAGATTCGCCCGAGGACAGGGGGCTGTTTGGGGCCAACGTCCTGACTTTC.